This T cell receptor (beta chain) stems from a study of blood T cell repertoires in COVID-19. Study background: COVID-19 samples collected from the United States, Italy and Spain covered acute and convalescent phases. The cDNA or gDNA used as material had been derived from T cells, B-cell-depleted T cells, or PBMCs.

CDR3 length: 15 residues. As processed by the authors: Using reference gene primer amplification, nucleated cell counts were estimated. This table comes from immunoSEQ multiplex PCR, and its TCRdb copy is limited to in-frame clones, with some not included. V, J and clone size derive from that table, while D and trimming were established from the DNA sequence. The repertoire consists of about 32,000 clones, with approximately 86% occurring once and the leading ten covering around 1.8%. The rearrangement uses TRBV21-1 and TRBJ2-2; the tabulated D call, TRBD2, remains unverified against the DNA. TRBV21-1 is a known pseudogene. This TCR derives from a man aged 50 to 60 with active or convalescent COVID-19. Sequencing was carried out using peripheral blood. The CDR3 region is CASSKGVAGTGELFF. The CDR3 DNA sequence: TGTGCCAGCAGCAAAGGAGTTGCGGGGACCGGGGAGCTGTTTTTT.